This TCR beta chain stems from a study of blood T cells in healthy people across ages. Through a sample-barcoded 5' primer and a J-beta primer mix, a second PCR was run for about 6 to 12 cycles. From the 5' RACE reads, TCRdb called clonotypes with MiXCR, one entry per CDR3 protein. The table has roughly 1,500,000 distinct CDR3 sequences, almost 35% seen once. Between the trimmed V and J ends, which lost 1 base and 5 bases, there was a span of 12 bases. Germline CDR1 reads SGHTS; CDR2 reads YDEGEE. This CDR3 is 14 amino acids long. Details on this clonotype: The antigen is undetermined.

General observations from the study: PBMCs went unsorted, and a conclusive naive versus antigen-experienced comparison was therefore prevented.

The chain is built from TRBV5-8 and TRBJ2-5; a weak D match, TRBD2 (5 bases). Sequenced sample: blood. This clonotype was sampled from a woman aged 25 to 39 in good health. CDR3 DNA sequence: TGTGCCAGCAGCTTGATGGCGGGTGGGGAGACCCAGTACTTC. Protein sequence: CASSLMAGGETQYF.